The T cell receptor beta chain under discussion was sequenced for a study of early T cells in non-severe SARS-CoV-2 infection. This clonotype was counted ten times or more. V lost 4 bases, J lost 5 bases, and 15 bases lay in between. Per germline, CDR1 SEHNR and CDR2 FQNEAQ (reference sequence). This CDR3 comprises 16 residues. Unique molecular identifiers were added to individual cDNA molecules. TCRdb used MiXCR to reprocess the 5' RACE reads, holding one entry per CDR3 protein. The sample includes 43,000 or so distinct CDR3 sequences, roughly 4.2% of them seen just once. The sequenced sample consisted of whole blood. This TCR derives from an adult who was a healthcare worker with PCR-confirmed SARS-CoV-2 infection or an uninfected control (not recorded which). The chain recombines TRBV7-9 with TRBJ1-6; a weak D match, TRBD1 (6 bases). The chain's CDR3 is CASSSPAGADNSPLHF. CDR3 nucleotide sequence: TGTGCCAGCAGCTCACCCGCAGGGGCGGATAATTCACCCCTCCACTTT.